This TCR beta chain was documented in a study of T cell repertoires in cytomegalovirus infection (dated by TCRdb to the late 2010s). Turning to the overall study: Because public TCR beta signatures pointed to carriage of CMV infection together with the matching HLA type, the HLA type of each donor mattered for the analysis.

This clonotype was seen repeatedly, ten times or more. Its target antigen remains unknown. No quality values exist for individual bases; no much larger clone is one base distant. Beyond this particular receptor, the publication reports: In the ex vivo response, HLA-C-restricted CMV-specific TCR beta clonotypes were dominant, and in two of eight donors the single most frequent clonotype came from this HLA-C-restricted group. Cumulative frequency of public TCR beta family members discriminated carriers of CMV infection plus the relevant HLA type in this cohort and an independent roughly 350-donor cohort.

The listed sequencing device is Illumina HiSeq 1500. The raw public reads went through TCRdb reprocessing: fastp at Q25, MiXCR clone calling, in-frame beta chains kept. Each CDR3 protein gets just one entry, which takes the most common genes and DNA from the rows behind it. The sample table holds hundreds of thousands of distinct CDR3 sequences, of which approximately 6.7% were seen once. Of the sample, less than 7.5% falls within the top ten clones. From the cysteine through the phenylalanine, the CDR3 covers 13 amino acids. The sequence is cut down to CDR3 DNA, 39 bases in frame from base 1. From the germline V gene, CDR1 is LGHNA and CDR2 is YSLEER. At the junction V is shortened by 4 bases and J by 5 bases, with 11 bases in between.

The sequence was collected from a human donor in good health (CMV status not recorded). Some clones in this sample may be carry-over from other donors' samples. Sequencing was carried out using PBMCs. The V and J genes are TRBV4-3 and TRBJ2-5; no confident D gene assignment can be made. The sequence in DNA is TGCGCCAGCAGCCCGGCACTCAGGGAGACCCAGTACTTC. Its product reads: CASSPALRETQYF.